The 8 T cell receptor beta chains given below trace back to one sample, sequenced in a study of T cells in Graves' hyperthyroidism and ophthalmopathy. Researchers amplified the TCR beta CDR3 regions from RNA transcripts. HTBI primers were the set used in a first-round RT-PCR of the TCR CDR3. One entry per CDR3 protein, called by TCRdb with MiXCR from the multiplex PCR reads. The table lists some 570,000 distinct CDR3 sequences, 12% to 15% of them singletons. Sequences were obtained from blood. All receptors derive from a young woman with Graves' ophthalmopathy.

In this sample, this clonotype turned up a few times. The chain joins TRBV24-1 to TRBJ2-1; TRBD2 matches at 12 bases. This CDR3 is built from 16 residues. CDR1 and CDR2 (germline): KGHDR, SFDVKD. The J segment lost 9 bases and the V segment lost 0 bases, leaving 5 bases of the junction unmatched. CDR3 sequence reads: CATSDLETSGRIEQFF. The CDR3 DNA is TGTGCCACCAGTGATTTGGAGACTAGCGGGAGAATTGAGCAGTTCTTC.

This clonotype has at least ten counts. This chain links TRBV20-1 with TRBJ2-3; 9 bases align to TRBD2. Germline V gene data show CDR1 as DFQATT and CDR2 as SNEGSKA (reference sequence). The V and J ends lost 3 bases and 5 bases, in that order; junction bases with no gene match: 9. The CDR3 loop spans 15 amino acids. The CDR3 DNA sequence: TGCAGTGCTAGCCGAGCGGGAGGTGCTGAAGATACGCAGTATTTT. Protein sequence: CSASRAGGAEDTQYF.

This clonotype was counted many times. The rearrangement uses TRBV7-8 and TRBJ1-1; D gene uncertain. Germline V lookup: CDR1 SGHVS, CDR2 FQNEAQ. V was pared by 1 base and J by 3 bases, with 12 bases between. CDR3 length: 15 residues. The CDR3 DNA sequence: TGTGCCAGCAGCTTAGATTCCGGCCATGACACTGAAGCTTTCTTT. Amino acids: CASSLDSGHDTEAFF. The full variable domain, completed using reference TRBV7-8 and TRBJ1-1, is GAGVSQSPRYKVAKRGQDVALRCDPISGHVSLFWYQQALGQGPEFLTYFQNEAQLDKSGLPSDRFFAERPEGSVSTLKIQRTQQEDSAVYLCASSLDSGHDTEAFFGQGTRLTVV.

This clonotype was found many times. CDR3 DNA sequence: TGCGCCAGCAGCTTCGCAGGGCAGAGCACTGAAGCTTTCTTT. Protein sequence: CASSFAGQSTEAFF. The rearrangement uses TRBV5-1 and TRBJ1-1, with D possibly being TRBD1 (5 bases). CDR1 is SGHRS, CDR2 YFSETQ, per germline. V was trimmed by 2 bases and J by 4 bases, leaving 12 bases between them. The CDR3 totals 14 residues.

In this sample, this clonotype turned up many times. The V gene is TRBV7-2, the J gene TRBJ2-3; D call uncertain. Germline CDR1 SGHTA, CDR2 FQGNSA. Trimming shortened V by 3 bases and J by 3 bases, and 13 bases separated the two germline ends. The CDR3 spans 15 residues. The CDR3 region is CASSFSPLTTDTQYF. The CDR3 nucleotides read TGTGCCAGCAGCTTCTCACCCCTGACAACAGATACGCAGTATTTT.

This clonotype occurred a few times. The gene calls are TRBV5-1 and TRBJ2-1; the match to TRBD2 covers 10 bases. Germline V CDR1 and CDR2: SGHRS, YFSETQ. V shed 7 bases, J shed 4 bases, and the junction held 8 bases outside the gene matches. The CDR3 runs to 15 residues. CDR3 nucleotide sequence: TGCGCCAGCGCCCTTGGACTAGCGGAATACAATGAGCAGTTCTTC. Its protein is CASALGLAEYNEQFF.

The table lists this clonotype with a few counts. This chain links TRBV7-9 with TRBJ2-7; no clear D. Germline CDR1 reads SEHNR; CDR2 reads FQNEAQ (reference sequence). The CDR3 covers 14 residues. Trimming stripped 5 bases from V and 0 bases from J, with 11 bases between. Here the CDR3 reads CASSPILGSYEQYF. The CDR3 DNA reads TGTGCCAGCAGCCCTATATTAGGCTCCTACGAGCAGTACTTC. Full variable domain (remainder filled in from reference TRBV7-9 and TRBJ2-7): DTGVSQNPRHKITKRGQNVTFRCDPISEHNRLYWYRQTLGQGPEFLTYFQNEAQLEKSRLLSDRFSAERPKGSFSTLEIQRTEQGDSAMYLCASSPILGSYEQYFGPGTRLTVT.

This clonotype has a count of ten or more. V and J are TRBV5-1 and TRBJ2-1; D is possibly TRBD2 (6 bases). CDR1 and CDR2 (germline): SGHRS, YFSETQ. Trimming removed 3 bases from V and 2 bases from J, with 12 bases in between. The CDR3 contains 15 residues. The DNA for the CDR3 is TGCGCCAGCAGCTGGGACTCCTCACCCTACAATGAGCAGTTCTTC. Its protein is CASSWDSSPYNEQFF.